This TCR beta chain is from a study of CD8 T cells in ankylosing spondylitis. Ten or more counts support this clonotype. TCRdb redid the calling of the 5' RACE reads with MiXCR, one entry per CDR3 protein. The table shows fewer than 250,000 distinct CDR3 sequences, with 10% to 13% occurring only once. This CDR3 spans 14 amino acids. Trimming took 3 bases from V and 8 from J, leaving 15 bases between them. Per the germline V gene, CDR1 is SGHRS and CDR2 is YFSETQ. Sequenced sample: blood, either unsorted or a sorted T cell fraction (not recorded which). The chain employs TRBV5-1 and TRBJ2-1; a weak D match, TRBD2 (6 bases). This receptor was taken from a male donor with ankylosing spondylitis or in good health (not recorded which). The CDR3 bases are TGCGCCAGCAGCTGGACTACCTCCGGAGATGAGCAGTTCTTC. This encodes CASSWTTSGDEQFF.